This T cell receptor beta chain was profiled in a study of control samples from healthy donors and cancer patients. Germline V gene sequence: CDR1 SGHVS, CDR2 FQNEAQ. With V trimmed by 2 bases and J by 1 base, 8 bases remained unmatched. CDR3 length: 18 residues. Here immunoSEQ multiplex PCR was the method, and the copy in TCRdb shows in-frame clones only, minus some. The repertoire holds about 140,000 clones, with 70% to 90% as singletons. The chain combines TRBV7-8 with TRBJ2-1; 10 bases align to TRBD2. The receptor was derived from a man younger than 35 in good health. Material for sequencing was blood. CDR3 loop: CASSLRSSGGNSYNEQFF. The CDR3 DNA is TGTGCCAGCAGCTTAAGGTCTAGCGGGGGCAATTCCTACAATGAGCAGTTCTTC. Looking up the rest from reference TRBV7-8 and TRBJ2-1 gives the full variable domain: GAGVSQSPRYKVAKRGQDVALRCDPISGHVSLFWYQQALGQGPEFLTYFQNEAQLDKSGLPSDRFFAERPEGSVSTLKIQRTQQEDSAVYLCASSLRSSGGNSYNEQFFGPGTRLTVL.